A selection of T cell receptor beta chains follows, all from one sample in a study of human T cells and chemical hapten exposure. TCRdb redid the calling of the RACE reads with MiXCR, one entry per CDR3 protein. The sample holds roughly 250,000 distinct CDR3 sequences, about 9.4% seen once. This specimen was whole blood, taken in connection with sensitization to the hapten diphenylcyclopropenone (DPC). The receptors come from a woman between 40 and 55 years old with alopecia areata. Some clones in this sample may be carry-over from other donors' samples. The CDR3 runs from the conserved cysteine through the conserved F or W. The size entry is marked missing in some rows and otherwise reads once, few, many or a size class.

V gene: TRBV30; clone size: few; CDR3 protein: CAWSAAGEQFF
V gene: TRBV5-6; clone size: few; CDR3 protein: CASSQYRDSYEQYF
V gene: TRBV12-3/TRBV12-4; clone size: few; CDR3 protein: CASSLAINAGQGLAFF
V gene: TRBV12-3/TRBV12-4; clone size: NA; CDR3 protein: CASSRQTNTEAFF
V gene: TRBV29-1; clone size: many; CDR3 protein: CSVEANTEAFF
V gene: TRBV28; clone size: NA; CDR3 protein: CASPAPTNEKLFF
V gene: TRBV20-1; clone size: NA; CDR3 protein: CSASGDYNEQFF
V gene: TRBV7-3; clone size: NA; CDR3 protein: CASSLTGNVAALAGRTDTQYF
V gene: TRBV12-3/TRBV12-4; clone size: NA; CDR3 protein: CASFQGQYQETQYF
V gene: TRBV7-2; clone size: NA; CDR3 protein: CASSLASTYTEAFF
V gene: TRBV29-1; clone size: many; CDR3 protein: CSVEVGQQFF
V gene: TRBV7-8; clone size: many; CDR3 protein: CASTSTGQTYEQYF
V gene: TRBV24-1; clone size: many; CDR3 protein: CATSAGLEQYF
V gene: TRBV28; clone size: few; CDR3 protein: CASSLFRGGRREQYF
V gene: TRBV9; clone size: NA; CDR3 protein: CASSWPGQGTYEQYF
V gene: TRBV7-2; clone size: few; CDR3 protein: CASSLVGSGTGGENQFF
V gene: TRBV20-1; clone size: few; CDR3 protein: CSARVSKAPATNEKLFF
V gene: TRBV28; clone size: few; CDR3 protein: CASGIAGDADTQYF
V gene: TRBV5-1; clone size: NA; CDR3 protein: CASSLDLRSNSPLHF
V gene: TRBV4-1; clone size: many; CDR3 protein: CASSGRQNYGYTF
V gene: TRBV7-2; clone size: NA; CDR3 protein: CASSLAVGTPTQYF
V gene: TRBV12-3/TRBV12-4; clone size: many; CDR3 protein: CASGGIYEQYF
V gene: TRBV18; clone size: many; CDR3 protein: CASSQSTGPEETQYF
V gene: TRBV7-9; clone size: few; CDR3 protein: CASSGGPNSYEQYF
V gene: TRBV29-1; clone size: many; CDR3 protein: CSVADRDQPQHF
V gene: TRBV20-1; clone size: few; CDR3 protein: CSARQNNSPLHF
V gene: TRBV24-1; clone size: few; CDR3 protein: CATGQGSANYGYTF
V gene: TRBV27; clone size: NA; CDR3 protein: CASSFSGTGNQPQHF
V gene: TRBV6-6; clone size: NA; CDR3 protein: CASIGRPALYEQYF
V gene: TRBV5-5; clone size: many; CDR3 protein: CASSWTVNTEAFF
V gene: TRBV7-6; clone size: few; CDR3 protein: CASSSGQGITGETQYF
V gene: TRBV12-3/TRBV12-4; clone size: many; CDR3 protein: CASSLRGSYEQYF
V gene: TRBV20-1; clone size: NA; CDR3 protein: CSPRAPSGELFF
V gene: TRBV7-9; clone size: few; CDR3 protein: CASSSGTGLGNTIYF
V gene: TRBV3-1; clone size: NA; CDR3 protein: CASSSDQDLGGYF
V gene: TRBV4-3; clone size: NA; CDR3 protein: CASSQDGRGRGEKLFF
V gene: TRBV7-9; clone size: NA; CDR3 protein: CASSLRQLSNEKLFF